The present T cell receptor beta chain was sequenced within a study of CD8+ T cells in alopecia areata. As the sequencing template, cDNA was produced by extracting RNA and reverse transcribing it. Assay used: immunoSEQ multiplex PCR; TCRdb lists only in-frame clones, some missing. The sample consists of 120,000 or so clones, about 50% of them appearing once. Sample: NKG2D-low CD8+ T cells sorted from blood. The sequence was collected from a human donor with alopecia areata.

CDR3 in amino acids: CATNRGSETQYF. The CDR3 DNA follows: TGTGCCACGAACAGGGGGTCGGAGACCCAGTACTTC. The chain carries TRBV28 and TRBJ2-5, with 8 bases identical to TRBD1. This CDR3 contains 12 residues. Germline loops: CDR1 MDHEN, CDR2 SYDVKM. Germline trimming cut 10 bases from V and 5 bases from J; bases unmatched to any gene: 6.